The table lists the clone carrying this TCR beta chain with a few counts. Its antigen is currently unknown. This CDR3 comprises 15 residues. CDR1 and CDR2 (germline): MDHEN, SYDVKM. With V trimmed by 8 bases and J by 2 bases, 8 bases remained unmatched. MiXCR was run by TCRdb on the 5' RACE reads, yielding one entry per CDR3 protein. Among tens of thousands of distinct CDR3 sequences listed, over 15% were seen once. Purified naive CD4+ T cells were depleted of CD25+ Tregs. Study conclusions and caveats: Tumor Tregs overlapped most with tumor, then blood, naive CD4+ cells. The larger-cohort validation was restricted to a single TCR beta V-J rearrangement rather than whole repertoires. Tumor memory CD4+ T cell TCR gene usage was found to cluster with blood and lymph node memory CD4+ cells and with lymph node naive CD4+ cells.

Material: naive CD4+ T cells sorted from blood. As for subset: naive CD4+ T cells, CD4+CD45RA+CD25-. This TCR was recovered from a female donor with breast cancer. The chain links TRBV28 to TRBJ2-7; 11 nucleotides line up with TRBD2. CDR3 protein: CASGNLAGGPYEQYF. Written as DNA, the CDR3 is TGTGCCAGCGGGAATCTAGCGGGAGGCCCCTACGAGCAGTACTTC.